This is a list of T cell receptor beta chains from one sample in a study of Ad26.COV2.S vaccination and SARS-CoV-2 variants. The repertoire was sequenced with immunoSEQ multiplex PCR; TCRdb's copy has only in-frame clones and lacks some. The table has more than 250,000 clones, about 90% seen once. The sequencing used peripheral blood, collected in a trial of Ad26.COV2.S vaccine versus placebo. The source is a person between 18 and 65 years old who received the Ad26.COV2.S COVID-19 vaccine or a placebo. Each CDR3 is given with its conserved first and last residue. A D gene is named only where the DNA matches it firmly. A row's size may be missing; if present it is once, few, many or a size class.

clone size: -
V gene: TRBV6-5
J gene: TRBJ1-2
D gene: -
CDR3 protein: CASSYGGDQVSGYTF
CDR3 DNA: TGTGCCAGCAGTTACGGGGGGGATCAAGTATCTGGCTACACCTTC

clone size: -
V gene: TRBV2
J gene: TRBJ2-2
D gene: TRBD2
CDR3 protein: CASRRTSGSSGELFF
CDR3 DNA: TGTGCCAGCAGGCGAACTAGCGGGAGTTCCGGGGAGCTGTTTTTT

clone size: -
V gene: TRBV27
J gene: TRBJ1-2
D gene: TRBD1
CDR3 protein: CASSPGTGRYYTF
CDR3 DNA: TGTGCCAGCAGTCCCGGGACAGGGAGATACTACACCTTC

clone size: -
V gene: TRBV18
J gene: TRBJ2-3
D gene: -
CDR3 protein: CASSPGLITDTQYF
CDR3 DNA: TGTGCCAGCTCACCCGGACTCATCACAGATACGCAGTATTTT

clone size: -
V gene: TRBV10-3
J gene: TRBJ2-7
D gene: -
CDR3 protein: CAISESTDSYEQYF
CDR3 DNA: TGTGCCATCAGTGAAAGTACTGACTCCTACGAGCAGTACTTC

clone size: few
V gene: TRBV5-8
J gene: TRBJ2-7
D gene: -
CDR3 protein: CASSLQLGPYEQYF
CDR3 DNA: TGTGCCAGCAGCTTGCAGCTGGGGCCCTACGAGCAGTACTTC

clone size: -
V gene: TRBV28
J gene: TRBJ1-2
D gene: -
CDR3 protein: CASSTPAGAGGYTF
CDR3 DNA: TGTGCCAGCAGTACCCCCGCGGGGGCGGGTGGCTACACCTTC

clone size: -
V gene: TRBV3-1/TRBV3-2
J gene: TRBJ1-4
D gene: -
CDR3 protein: CASSQLGVNEKLFF
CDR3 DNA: TGTGCCAGCAGCCAACTCGGAGTTAATGAAAAACTGTTTTTT

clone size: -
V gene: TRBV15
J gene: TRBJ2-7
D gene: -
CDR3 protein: CATSRGGALLAEQYF
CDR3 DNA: TGTGCCACCAGCAGAGGGGGGGCCCTCCTAGCGGAGCAGTACTTC

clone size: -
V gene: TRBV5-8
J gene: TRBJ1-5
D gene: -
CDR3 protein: CASSPGVVGNQPQHF
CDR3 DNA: TGTGCCAGCAGCCCCGGGGTGGTTGGCAATCAGCCCCAGCATTTT

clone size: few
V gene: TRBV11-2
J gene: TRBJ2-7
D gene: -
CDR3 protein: CASSLGMGYGQYF
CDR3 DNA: TGTGCCAGCAGCTTAGGCATGGGGTACGGGCAGTACTTC

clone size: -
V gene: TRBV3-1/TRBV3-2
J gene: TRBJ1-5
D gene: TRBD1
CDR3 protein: CASSQGRQGAQPQHF
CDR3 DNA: TGTGCCAGCAGCCAGGGCCGACAGGGGGCTCAGCCCCAGCATTTT